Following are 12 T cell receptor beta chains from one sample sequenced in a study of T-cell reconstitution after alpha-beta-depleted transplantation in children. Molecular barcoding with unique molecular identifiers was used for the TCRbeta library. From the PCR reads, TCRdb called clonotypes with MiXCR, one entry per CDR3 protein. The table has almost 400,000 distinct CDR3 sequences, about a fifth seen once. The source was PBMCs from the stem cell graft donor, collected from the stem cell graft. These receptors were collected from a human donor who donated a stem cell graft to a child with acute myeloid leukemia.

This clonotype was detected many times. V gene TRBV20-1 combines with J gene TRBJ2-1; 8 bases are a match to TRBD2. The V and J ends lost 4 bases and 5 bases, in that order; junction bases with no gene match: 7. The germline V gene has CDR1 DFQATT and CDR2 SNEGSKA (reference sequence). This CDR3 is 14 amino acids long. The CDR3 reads CSATPGLGDNEQFF. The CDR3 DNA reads TGCAGTGCTACACCGGGACTAGGAGACAATGAGCAGTTCTTC.

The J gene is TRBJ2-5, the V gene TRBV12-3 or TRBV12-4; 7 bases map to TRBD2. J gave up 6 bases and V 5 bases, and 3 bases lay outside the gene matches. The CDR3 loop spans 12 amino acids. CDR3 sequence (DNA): TGTGCCAGCAGTCCCAGCGGGAAGACCCAGTACTTC. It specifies CASSPSGKTQYF.

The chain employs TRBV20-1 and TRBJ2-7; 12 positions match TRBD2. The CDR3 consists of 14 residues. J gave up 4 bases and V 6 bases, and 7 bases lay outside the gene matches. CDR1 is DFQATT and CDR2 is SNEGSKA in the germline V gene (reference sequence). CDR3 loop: CSAKGLAGIYEQYF. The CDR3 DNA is TGCAGTGCAAAAGGACTAGCGGGAATTTACGAGCAGTACTTC.

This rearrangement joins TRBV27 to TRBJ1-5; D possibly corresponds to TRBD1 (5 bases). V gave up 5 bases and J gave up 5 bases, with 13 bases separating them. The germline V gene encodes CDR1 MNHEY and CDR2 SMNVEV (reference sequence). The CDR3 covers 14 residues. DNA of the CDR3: TGTGCCAGCAGTCCAGGTGCGGGGGATCAGCCCCAGCATTTT. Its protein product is CASSPGAGDQPQHF.

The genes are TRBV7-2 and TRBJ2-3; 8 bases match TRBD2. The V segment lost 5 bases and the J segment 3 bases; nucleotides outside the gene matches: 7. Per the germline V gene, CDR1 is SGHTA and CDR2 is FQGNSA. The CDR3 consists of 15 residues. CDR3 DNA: TGTGCCAGCAGCCTCAGCGGGAGAAGGACAGATACGCAGTATTTT. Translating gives CASSLSGRRTDTQYF.

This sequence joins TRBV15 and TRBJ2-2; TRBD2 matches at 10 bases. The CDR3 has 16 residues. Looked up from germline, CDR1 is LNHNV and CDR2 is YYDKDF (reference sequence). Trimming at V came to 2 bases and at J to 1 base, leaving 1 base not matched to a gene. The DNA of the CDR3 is TGTGCCACCAGCAGACTAGCGGGAGTGAACACCGGGGAGCTGTTTTTT. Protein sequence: CATSRLAGVNTGELFF.

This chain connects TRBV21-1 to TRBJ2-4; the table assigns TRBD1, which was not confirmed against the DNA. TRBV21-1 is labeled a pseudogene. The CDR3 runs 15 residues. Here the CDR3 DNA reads TGTGCCAGCAGCAAATGGGACAGCTCTAAAAACATTCAGTACTTC. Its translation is CASSKWDSSKNIQYF.

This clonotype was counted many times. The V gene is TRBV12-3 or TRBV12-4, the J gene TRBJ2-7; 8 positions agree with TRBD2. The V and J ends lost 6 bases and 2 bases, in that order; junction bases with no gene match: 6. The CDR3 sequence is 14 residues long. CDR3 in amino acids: CASSPGLEAYEQYF. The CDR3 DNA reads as TGTGCCAGCAGCCCGGGACTAGAGGCCTACGAGCAGTACTTC.

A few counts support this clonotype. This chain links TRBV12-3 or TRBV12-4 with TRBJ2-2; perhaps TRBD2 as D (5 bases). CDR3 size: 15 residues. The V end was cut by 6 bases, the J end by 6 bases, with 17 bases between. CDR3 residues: CASSYTSEGAGELFF. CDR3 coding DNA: TGTGCCAGCAGCTACACCTCCGAGGGCGCCGGGGAGCTGTTTTTT.

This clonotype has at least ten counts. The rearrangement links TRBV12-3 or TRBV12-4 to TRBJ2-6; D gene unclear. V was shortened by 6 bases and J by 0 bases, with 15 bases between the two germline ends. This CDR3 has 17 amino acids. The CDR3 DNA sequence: TGTGCCAGCAGCCCCAGTGGACCCTACTCTGGGGCCAACGTCCTGACTTTC. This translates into CASSPSGPYSGANVLTF.

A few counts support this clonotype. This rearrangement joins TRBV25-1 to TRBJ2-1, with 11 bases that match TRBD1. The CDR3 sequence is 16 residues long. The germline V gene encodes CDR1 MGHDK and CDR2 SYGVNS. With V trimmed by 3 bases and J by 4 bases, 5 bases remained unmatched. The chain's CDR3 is CASSEVGQGEYNEQFF. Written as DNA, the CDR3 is TGTGCCAGCAGTGAGGTGGGACAGGGGGAATACAATGAGCAGTTCTTC.

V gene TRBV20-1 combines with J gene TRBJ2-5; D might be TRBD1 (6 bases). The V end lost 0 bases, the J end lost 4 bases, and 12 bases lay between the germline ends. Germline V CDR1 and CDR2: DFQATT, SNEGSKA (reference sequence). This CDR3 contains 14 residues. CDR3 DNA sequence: TGCAGTGCTAGAGAGGGGGCGCCCCGAGAGACCCAGTACTTC. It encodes CSAREGAPRETQYF.